The entry below describes one TCR beta chain. TCRdb's table, derived via immunoSEQ multiplex PCR, lists solely in-frame clones and lacks some. The data show some 86,000 clones, around 90% seen once. This entry comes from a study of OX40 agonist ivuxolimab in advanced cancers. Trimming cost V 0 bases and J 10 bases; bases outside gene matches: 6. This CDR3 region has 15 residues. Germline CDR1 MGHRA, CDR2 YSYEKL. V gene TRBV4-1 combines with J gene TRBJ1-4, with 9 nucleotides matching TRBD1. This clonotype originated in an adult with an advanced solid tumor such as melanoma, head and neck, liver or kidney cancer. The source was CD4+ or CD8+ T cells sorted from blood, collected in a trial of the OX40 agonist ivuxolimab. The CDR3 coding sequence is TGCGCCAGCAGCCAAGATGCACAGGGGGCCGCAAAACTGTTTTTT. Protein: CASSQDAQGAAKLFF.